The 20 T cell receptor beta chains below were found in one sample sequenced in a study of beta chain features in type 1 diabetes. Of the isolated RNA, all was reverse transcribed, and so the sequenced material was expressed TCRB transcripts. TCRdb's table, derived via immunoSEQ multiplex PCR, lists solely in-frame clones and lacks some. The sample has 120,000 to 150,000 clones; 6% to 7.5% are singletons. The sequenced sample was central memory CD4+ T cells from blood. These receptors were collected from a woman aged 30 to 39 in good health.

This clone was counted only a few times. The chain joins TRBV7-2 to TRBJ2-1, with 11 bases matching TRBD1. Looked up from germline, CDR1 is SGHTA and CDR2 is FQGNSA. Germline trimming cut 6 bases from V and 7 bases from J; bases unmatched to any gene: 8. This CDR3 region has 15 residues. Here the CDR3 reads CASRLTGTGGNEQFF. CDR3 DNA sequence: TGTGCCAGCAGACTCACCGGGACAGGGGGAAATGAGCAGTTCTTC.

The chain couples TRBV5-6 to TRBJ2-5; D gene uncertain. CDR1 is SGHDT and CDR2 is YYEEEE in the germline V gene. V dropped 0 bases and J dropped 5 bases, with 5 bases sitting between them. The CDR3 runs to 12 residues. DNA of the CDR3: TGTGCCAGCAGCTTGGCCATGGAGACCCAGTACTTC. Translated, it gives CASSLAMETQYF.

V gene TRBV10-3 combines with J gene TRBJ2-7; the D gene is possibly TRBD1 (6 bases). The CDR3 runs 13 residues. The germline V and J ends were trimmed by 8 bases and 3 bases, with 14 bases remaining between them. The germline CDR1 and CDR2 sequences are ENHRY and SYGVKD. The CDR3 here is CAIGEQGIYEQYF. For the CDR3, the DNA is TGTGCCATCGGCGAACAGGGAATCTACGAGCAGTACTTC.

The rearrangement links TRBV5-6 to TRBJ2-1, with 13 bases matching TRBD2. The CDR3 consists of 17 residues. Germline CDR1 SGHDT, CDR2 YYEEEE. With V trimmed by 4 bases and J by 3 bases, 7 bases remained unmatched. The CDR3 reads CASSTTRTSGSYNEQFF. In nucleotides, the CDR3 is TGTGCCAGCAGCACCACCCGGACTAGCGGGAGCTACAATGAGCAGTTCTTC. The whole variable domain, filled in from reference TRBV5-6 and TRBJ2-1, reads DAGVTQSPTHLIKTRGQQVTLRCSPKSGHDTVSWYQQALGQGPQFIFQYYEEEERQRGNFPDRFSGHQFPNYSSELNVNALLLGDSALYLCASSTTRTSGSYNEQFFGPGTRLTVL.

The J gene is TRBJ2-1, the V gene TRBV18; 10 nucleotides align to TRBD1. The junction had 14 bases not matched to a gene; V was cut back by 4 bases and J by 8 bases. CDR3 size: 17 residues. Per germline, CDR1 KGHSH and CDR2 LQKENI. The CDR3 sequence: CASSRTTGGAGVDEQFF. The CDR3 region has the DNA TGTGCCAGCTCACGTACGACAGGGGGCGCGGGGGTCGATGAGCAGTTCTTC.

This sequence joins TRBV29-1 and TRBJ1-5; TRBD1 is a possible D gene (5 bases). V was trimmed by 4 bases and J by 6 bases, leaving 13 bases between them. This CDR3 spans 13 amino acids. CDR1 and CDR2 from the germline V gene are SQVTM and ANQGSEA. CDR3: CSVAGEGSQPQHF. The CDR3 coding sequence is TGCAGCGTTGCGGGGGAAGGTAGTCAGCCCCAGCATTTT.

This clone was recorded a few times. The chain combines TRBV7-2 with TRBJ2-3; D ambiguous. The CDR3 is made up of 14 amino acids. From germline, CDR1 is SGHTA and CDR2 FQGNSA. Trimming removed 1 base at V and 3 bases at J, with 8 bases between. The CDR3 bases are TGTGCCAGCAGCTTAGTCCCTTTTACAGATACGCAGTATTTT. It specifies CASSLVPFTDTQYF.

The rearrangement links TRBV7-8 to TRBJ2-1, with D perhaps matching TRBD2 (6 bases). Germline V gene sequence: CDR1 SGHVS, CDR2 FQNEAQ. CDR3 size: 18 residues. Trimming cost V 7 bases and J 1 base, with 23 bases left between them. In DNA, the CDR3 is TGTGCCAGCAACCCACTAGCTGAGTCCACATCTTCCTACAATGAGCAGTTCTTC. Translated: CASNPLAESTSSYNEQFF.

Written as DNA, the CDR3 is TGTGCCAGCAGCCATAGGACAGGGAATCAGCCCCAGCATTTT. This codes for CASSHRTGNQPQHF. The rearrangement links TRBV6-6 to TRBJ1-5; 8 bases are shared with TRBD1. V lost 6 bases and J lost 4; bases outside the gene matches: 5. From germline, CDR1 is MNHNY and CDR2 SVGAGI (reference sequence). The CDR3 spans 14 residues.

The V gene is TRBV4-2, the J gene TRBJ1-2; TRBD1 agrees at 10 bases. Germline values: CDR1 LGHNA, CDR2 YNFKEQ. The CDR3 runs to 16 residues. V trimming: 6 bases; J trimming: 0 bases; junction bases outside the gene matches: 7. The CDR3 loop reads CASSSRDRGSNYGYTF. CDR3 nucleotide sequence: TGTGCCAGCAGTTCCCGGGACAGGGGCTCTAACTATGGCTACACCTTC.

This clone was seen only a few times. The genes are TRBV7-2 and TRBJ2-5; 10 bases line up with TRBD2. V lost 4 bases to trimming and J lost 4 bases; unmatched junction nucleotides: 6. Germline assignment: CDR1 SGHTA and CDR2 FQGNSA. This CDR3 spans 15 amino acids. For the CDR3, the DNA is TGTGCCAGCAGCTCCGGGACTAGCGAGAGAGAGACCCAGTACTTC. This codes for CASSSGTSERETQYF.

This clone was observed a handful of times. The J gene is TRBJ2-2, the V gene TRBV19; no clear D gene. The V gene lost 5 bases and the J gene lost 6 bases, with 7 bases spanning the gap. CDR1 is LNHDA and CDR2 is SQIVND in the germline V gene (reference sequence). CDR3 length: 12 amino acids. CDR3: CASSLAPGELFF. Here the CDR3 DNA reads TGTGCCAGTAGTTTGGCACCCGGGGAGCTGTTTTTT.

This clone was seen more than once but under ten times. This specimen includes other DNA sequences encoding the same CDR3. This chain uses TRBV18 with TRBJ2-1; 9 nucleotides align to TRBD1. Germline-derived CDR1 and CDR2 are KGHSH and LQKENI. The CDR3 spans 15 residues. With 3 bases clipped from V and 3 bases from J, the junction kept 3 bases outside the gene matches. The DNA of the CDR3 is TGTGCCAGCTCACCCGGGACAGGGAACTACAATGAGCAGTTCTTC. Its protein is CASSPGTGNYNEQFF.

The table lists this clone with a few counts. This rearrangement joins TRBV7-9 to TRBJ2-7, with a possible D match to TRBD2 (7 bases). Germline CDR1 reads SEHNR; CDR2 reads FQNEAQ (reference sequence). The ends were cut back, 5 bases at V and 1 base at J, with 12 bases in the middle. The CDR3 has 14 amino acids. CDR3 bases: TGTGCCAGCAGCGGGGGGGCGATATCCTACGAGCAGTACTTC. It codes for CASSGGAISYEQYF.

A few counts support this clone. For the CDR3, the DNA is TGTGCCAGCAGCTTAGGAGCGAACACTGAAGCTTTCTTT. Encoded protein: CASSLGANTEAFF. The chain employs TRBV11-2 and TRBJ1-1; D call uncertain. This CDR3 spans 13 amino acids. The V gene's germline CDR1 is SGHAT and CDR2 FQNNGV. With 1 base removed from V and 1 base from J, the gap between germline ends came to 4 bases.

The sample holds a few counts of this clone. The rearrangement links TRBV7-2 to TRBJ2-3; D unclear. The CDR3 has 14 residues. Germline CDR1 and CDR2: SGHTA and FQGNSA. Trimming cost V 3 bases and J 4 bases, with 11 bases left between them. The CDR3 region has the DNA TGTGCCAGCAGCTTGCGTATTTTCGCAGATACGCAGTATTTT. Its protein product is CASSLRIFADTQYF. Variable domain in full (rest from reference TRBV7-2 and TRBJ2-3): GAGVSQSPSNKVTEKGKDVELRCDPISGHTALYWYRQSLGQGLEFLIYFQGNSAPDKSGLPSDRFSAERTGGSVSTLTIQRTQQEDSAVYLCASSLRIFADTQYFGPGTRLTVL.

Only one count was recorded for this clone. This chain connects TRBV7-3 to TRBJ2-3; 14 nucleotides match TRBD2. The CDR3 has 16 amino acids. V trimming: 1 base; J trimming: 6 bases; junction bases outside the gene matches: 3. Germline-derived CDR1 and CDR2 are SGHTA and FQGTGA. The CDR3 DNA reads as TGTGCCAGCAGCTTAAGACTAGCGGGAGGGCCGGATACGCAGTATTTT. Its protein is CASSLRLAGGPDTQYF.

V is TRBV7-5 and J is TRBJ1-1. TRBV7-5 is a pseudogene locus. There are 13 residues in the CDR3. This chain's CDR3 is CASSTSREDEAFF. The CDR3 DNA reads TGTGCCAGCAGCACCTCACGGGAAGATGAAGCTTTCTTT.

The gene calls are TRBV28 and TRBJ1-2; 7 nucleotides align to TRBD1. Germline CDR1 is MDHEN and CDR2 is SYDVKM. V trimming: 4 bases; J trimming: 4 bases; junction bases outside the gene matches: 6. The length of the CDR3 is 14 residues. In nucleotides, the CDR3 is TGTGCCAGCAGTTACGACAGGGCCTCCTATGGCTACACCTTC. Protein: CASSYDRASYGYTF.

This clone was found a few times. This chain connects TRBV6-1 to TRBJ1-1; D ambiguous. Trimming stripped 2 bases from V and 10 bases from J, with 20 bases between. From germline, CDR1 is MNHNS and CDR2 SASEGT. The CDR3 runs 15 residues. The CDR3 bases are TGTGCCAGCAGTGAACGGTTGGGCGGACTTACGGGAGCTTTCTTT. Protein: CASSERLGGLTGAFF.